The 30 T cell receptor beta chains below all came from one sample that was sequenced in a study of T cell repertoires in cytomegalovirus infection. In TCRdb, the reads were re-called with MiXCR into one record per CDR3 protein. The table lists about 52,000 distinct CDR3 sequences, 15% to 20% of them singletons, with about four fifths in the top ten. These receptors lack a known antigen. The sequenced sample was CD8+ T cells from cultured PBMCs, obtained from culture after CMV antigen stimulation. Receptors were obtained from a human donor in good health (CMV status not recorded). Some clones in this sample may be carry-over from other donors' samples.

There are many counts of this clonotype. The chain combines TRBV7-2 with TRBJ1-1; no reliable D call. V was trimmed by 2 bases and J by 0 bases, leaving 10 bases between them. The germline V gene has CDR1 SGHTA and CDR2 FQGNSA. This CDR3 contains 15 residues. CDR3 in DNA: TGTGCCAGCAGCTTAACCGGGTTCATGAACACTGAAGCTTTCTTT. It specifies CASSLTGFMNTEAFF. The variable domain in full, completed from reference TRBV7-2 and TRBJ1-1, reads GAGVSQSPSNKVTEKGKDVELRCDPISGHTALYWYRQSLGQGLEFLIYFQGNSAPDKSGLPSDRFSAERTGGSVSTLTIQRTQQEDSAVYLCASSLTGFMNTEAFFGQGTRLTVV.

This clonotype came up a few times. The chain recombines TRBV7-8 with TRBJ1-1; perhaps TRBD1 as D (5 bases). The V and J ends lost 4 bases and 3 bases respectively, with 12 bases between them. This CDR3 is built from 14 residues. Germline CDR1 and CDR2: SGHVS and FQNEAQ. The CDR3 loop is CASSSGPADTEAFF. Here the CDR3 DNA reads TGTGCCAGCAGCTCGGGACCTGCGGACACTGAAGCTTTCTTT.

The genes are TRBV7-6 and TRBJ2-3; D could derive from TRBD1 or TRBD2 (6 bases each). Between the trimmed V and J ends, which lost 4 bases and 0 bases, there was a span of 14 bases. The germline V gene encodes CDR1 SGHVS and CDR2 FNYEAQ. CDR3 length: 16 amino acids. CDR3 residues: CASSSSSGASTDTQYF. DNA of the CDR3: TGTGCCAGCAGCTCTAGCTCGGGGGCTAGCACAGATACGCAGTATTTT.

A single count supports this clonotype. CDR3 bases: TGTGAAAGCACCTCGGGACAGTACAATCAGCCCCAGCATTTT. This codes for CESTSGQYNQPQHF. The V gene is TRBV6-2 or TRBV6-3, the J gene TRBJ1-5; 7 nucleotides match TRBD1. From germline, CDR1 is MNHEY and CDR2 SVGEGT. The CDR3 contains 14 residues.

This rearrangement joins TRBV7-2 to TRBJ2-2; a weak D match, TRBD2 (5 bases). Germline V gene data show CDR1 as SGHTA and CDR2 as FQGNSA. Trimming removed 1 base from V and 3 bases from J, with 15 bases in between. CDR3 length: 17 residues. The CDR3, as DNA: TGTGCCAGCAGCTTAGTGCGAGCTCCCGGGGACACCGGGGAGCTGTTTTTT. It encodes CASSLVRAPGDTGELFF. The whole variable domain, filled in from reference TRBV7-2 and TRBJ2-2, reads GAGVSQSPSNKVTEKGKDVELRCDPISGHTALYWYRQSLGQGLEFLIYFQGNSAPDKSGLPSDRFSAERTGGSVSTLTIQRTQQEDSAVYLCASSLVRAPGDTGELFFGEGSRLTVL.

This clonotype was seen more than once but under ten times. This sequence joins TRBV7-6 and TRBJ1-1, with a tentative D call TRBD1 (5 bases). The germline CDR1 and CDR2 sequences are SGHVS and FNYEAQ. CDR3 length equals 15 residues. V was pared by 3 bases and J by 3 bases, with 14 bases between. The CDR3 nucleotides are TGTGCCAGCAGCTTCGGAAGGGGAAGGGACACTGAAGCTTTCTTT. Protein: CASSFGRGRDTEAFF.

The CDR3 sequence: CASSLVGLYQETQYF. In DNA form, the CDR3 reads TGTGCCAGCAGCTTAGTGGGACTATACCAAGAGACCCAGTACTTC. This sequence joins TRBV7-2 and TRBJ2-5; the match to TRBD2 covers 7 bases. Germline trimming cut 1 base from V and 0 bases from J; bases unmatched to any gene: 2. The germline V gene encodes CDR1 SGHTA and CDR2 FQGNSA. The CDR3 contains 15 residues.

The chain joins TRBV7-2 to TRBJ1-5, with D maybe TRBD1 (6 bases). V was cut by 1 base and J by 3 bases, with 16 bases left in between. Germline V gene lookup returns CDR1 SGHTA and CDR2 FQGNSA. The CDR3 has 17 amino acids. The CDR3 loop is CASSLVRRGGSNQPQHF. The CDR3, as DNA: TGTGCCAGCAGCTTAGTGCGAAGGGGGGGATCCAATCAGCCCCAGCATTTT.

This clonotype was counted only a few times. The V gene is TRBV7-9, the J gene TRBJ1-1; a possible D gene is TRBD1 (6 bases). Germline CDR1 is SEHNR and CDR2 is FQNEAQ (reference sequence). The CDR3 totals 15 residues. Between the trimmed V and J ends, which lost 1 base and 5 bases, there was a span of 14 bases. CDR3 amino acids: CASSLDGLGGTEAFF. CDR3 DNA sequence: TGTGCCAGCAGCTTAGATGGCCTAGGGGGGACTGAAGCTTTCTTT. Full variable domain (rest looked up from reference TRBV7-9 and TRBJ1-1): DTGVSQNPRHKITKRGQNVTFRCDPISEHNRLYWYRQTLGQGPEFLTYFQNEAQLEKSRLLSDRFSAERPKGSFSTLEIQRTEQGDSAMYLCASSLDGLGGTEAFFGQGTRLTVV.

This clonotype occurred a few times. This rearrangement joins TRBV7-9 to TRBJ1-1, with D uncertain. Germline values: CDR1 SEHNR, CDR2 FQNEAQ (reference sequence). The CDR3 runs 12 residues. Trimming removed 2 bases from V and 5 bases from J, with 6 bases in between. This CDR3 reads CASSLRSTEAFF. In nucleotides, the CDR3 is TGTGCCAGCAGCTTACGGTCAACTGAAGCTTTCTTT.

The V and J genes are TRBV5-4 and TRBJ2-5; D may be TRBD1 (5 bases). The CDR3 sequence is 14 residues long. Trimming took off 4 bases at V and 2 bases at J, with 12 bases between the two ends. Looked up from germline, CDR1 is SGHNT and CDR2 is YYREEE (reference sequence). Here the CDR3 DNA reads TGTGCCAGCAGCGGACCGCAGGGTCAAGAGACCCAGTACTTC. Protein: CASSGPQGQETQYF.

The table lists this clonotype with a few counts. The rearrangement joins TRBV6-8 to TRBJ1-2; D might be TRBD1 (6 bases). V lost 6 bases, J lost 7 bases, and 15 bases lay in between. Germline V gene data show CDR1 as MNHGY and CDR2 as SAAAGT. This CDR3 has 13 amino acids. CDR3 DNA sequence: TGTGCCAGCAGGCGACGGACAGCCCGTGGCTACACCTTC. This encodes CASRRRTARGYTF.

This clonotype was observed a handful of times. The chain carries TRBV12-3 or TRBV12-4 and TRBJ2-6, with D unclear. V lost 4 bases to trimming and J lost 10 bases, with 11 bases between them. The CDR3 runs to 13 residues. CDR3 protein: CASSSLGRNVLTF. CDR3 DNA sequence: TGTGCCAGCAGTTCCCTGGGAAGGAACGTCCTGACTTTC.

The V call is TRBV19, the J call TRBJ1-1, with D tentatively TRBD1 (6 bases). The CDR3 length is 13 residues. Trimming cost V 7 bases and J 3 bases, with 12 bases left between them. Germline V gene data show CDR1 as LNHDA and CDR2 as SQIVND (reference sequence). DNA for the CDR3: TGTGCCAGTACGGGACAATTGGACACTGAAGCTTTCTTT. It codes for CASTGQLDTEAFF.

The table lists this clonotype with a few counts. An end of the junction does not agree with germline; a read error may underlie this. The chain combines TRBV6-5 with TRBJ1-1, with 10 bases fitting TRBD1. The germline gives CDR1 MNHEY, CDR2 SVGAGI. The CDR3 loop spans 13 amino acids. This CDR3 is CASSYSTGGKYLF. The CDR3 bases are TGTGCCAGCAGTTACTCGACAGGGGGCAAGTACCTCTTT.

This clonotype has ten or more counts. This chain links TRBV7-2 with TRBJ2-7; D is unclear. The ends were cut back, 8 bases at V and 0 bases at J, with 17 bases in the middle. This CDR3 is built from 15 residues. Germline V gene data show CDR1 as SGHTA and CDR2 as FQGNSA. In DNA form, the CDR3 reads TGTGCCAGCGGTCAAATGTGGGGATACTCCTACGAGCAGTACTTC. It codes for CASGQMWGYSYEQYF.

A few counts support this clonotype. The chain joins TRBV6-2 or TRBV6-3 to TRBJ2-2; TRBD1 matches 9 bases. J was trimmed by 9 bases and V by 9 bases; bases with no gene match: 11. CDR3 size: 14 residues. Germline lookup yields CDR1 MNHEY and CDR2 SVGEGT. CDR3 residues: CASLPGQGTRELFF. The CDR3 DNA reads as TGTGCCAGTCTCCCGGGACAGGGAACAAGGGAGCTGTTTTTT.

The rearrangement links TRBV20-1 to TRBJ1-3; D is undetermined. In germline, CDR1 is DFQATT, CDR2 SNEGSKA (reference sequence). Trimming stripped 4 bases from V and 1 base from J, with 8 bases between. There are 13 residues in the CDR3. The CDR3 is CSANRGSGNTIYF. CDR3 nucleotide sequence: TGCAGTGCTAATCGGGGATCTGGAAACACCATATATTTT.

This clonotype was picked up a small number of times. The chain is built from TRBV4-1 and TRBJ2-7; 10 bases map to TRBD2. The V gene end was trimmed by 0 bases and the J gene end by 5 bases; junction bases not matched to a gene: 7. Germline CDR1 is MGHRA and CDR2 is YSYEKL. The CDR3 sequence is 16 residues long. The CDR3 spells CASSQDVSGGADEQYF. CDR3 DNA sequence: TGCGCCAGCAGCCAAGATGTAAGCGGGGGGGCCGACGAGCAGTACTTC.

The rearrangement links TRBV9 to TRBJ2-1, with 11 bases lining up with TRBD2. J was trimmed by 6 bases and V by 4 bases; bases with no gene match: 6. The V gene's germline CDR1 is SGDLS and CDR2 YYNGEE. This CDR3 is built from 15 residues. CDR3 nucleotide sequence: TGTGCCAGCAGCAAGACTAGCGGGGCCCCCAATGAGCAGTTCTTC. Residues: CASSKTSGAPNEQFF.

The genes are TRBV5-4 and TRBJ1-6; TRBD1 matches 10 bases. The CDR3 runs to 16 residues. Germline CDR1 SGHNT, CDR2 YYREEE (reference sequence). The J segment lost 5 bases and the V segment lost 4 bases, leaving 6 bases of the junction unmatched. The DNA of the CDR3 is TGTGCCAGCAGCAACCGGGACAGGGGTGATAATTCACCCCTCCACTTT. It encodes CASSNRDRGDNSPLHF. Filled out from reference TRBV5-4 and TRBJ1-6, the complete variable domain reads ETGVTQSPTHLIKTRGQQVTLRCSSQSGHNTVSWYQQALGQGPQFIFQYYREEENGRGNFPPRFSGLQFPNYSSELNVNALELDDSALYLCASSNRDRGDNSPLHFGNGTRLTVT.

This clonotype was observed a few times. The genes are TRBV12-3 or TRBV12-4 and TRBJ1-2; 9 positions agree with TRBD1. The CDR3 is 14 residues long. V lost 0 bases, J lost 10 bases, and 6 bases stayed unmatched. The CDR3 bases are TGTGCCAGCAGTTTAGCCGCCGGGACAGGGAACTACACCTTC. This translates into CASSLAAGTGNYTF.

This chain joins TRBV6-1 and TRBJ1-3; tentative D call: TRBD1 (5 bases). This CDR3 has 14 amino acids. Germline V gives CDR1 MNHNS, CDR2 SASEGT. Between the trimmed V and J ends, which lost 4 bases and 1 base, there was a span of 8 bases. This CDR3 is CASSGWGSGNTIYF. Here the CDR3 DNA reads TGTGCCAGCAGTGGTTGGGGGTCTGGAAACACCATATATTTT.

This clonotype has a count of ten or more. The chain combines TRBV7-6 with TRBJ2-2, with 8 bases matching TRBD1. Germline CDR1 and CDR2: SGHVS and FNYEAQ. With V trimmed by 5 bases and J by 6 bases, 8 bases remained unmatched. CDR3 length: 15 residues. Here the CDR3 reads CASSQGQGPPGELFF. DNA of the CDR3: TGTGCCAGCAGCCAAGGACAGGGACCACCCGGGGAGCTGTTTTTT. The whole variable domain, filled in from reference TRBV7-6 and TRBJ2-2, reads GAGVSQSPRYKVTKRGQDVALRCDPISGHVSLYWYRQALGQGPEFLTYFNYEAQQDKSGLPNDRFSAERPEGSISTLTIQRTEQRDSAMYRCASSQGQGPPGELFFGEGSRLTVL.

The CDR3 DNA reads TGTGCTAGTGGTTTGACGCCGGACGGCTCCTACGAGCAGTACTTC. Its protein is CASGLTPDGSYEQYF. This chain uses TRBV12-5 with TRBJ2-7; no definite D call. The CDR3 has 15 residues. Germline V gives CDR1 LGHNT, CDR2 FRNRAP. The V and J ends lost 2 bases and 0 bases respectively, with 11 bases between them.

This clonotype was counted only a few times. V and J are TRBV4-1 and TRBJ1-5; D is possibly TRBD1 (6 bases). Per germline, CDR1 MGHRA and CDR2 YSYEKL. The CDR3 extends over 16 amino acids. Trimming cost V 0 bases and J 7 bases, with 16 bases left between them. The CDR3 here is CASSQEPGRGWQPQHF. Written as DNA, the CDR3 is TGCGCCAGCAGCCAAGAGCCGGGTAGGGGGTGGCAGCCCCAGCATTTT.

This clonotype was counted a few times. The chain has TRBV7-2 and TRBJ2-3; no firm D call. V was shortened by 1 base and J by 6 bases, with 11 bases between the two germline ends. Germline assignment: CDR1 SGHTA and CDR2 FQGNSA. CDR3 length equals 14 residues. The CDR3 coding sequence is TGTGCCAGCAGCTTAGTTCTCCTCGGGGATACGCAGTATTTT. Translating it yields CASSLVLLGDTQYF.

The chain employs TRBV12-3 or TRBV12-4 and TRBJ1-2; possibly TRBD1 for D (5 bases). The CDR3 runs 12 residues. With 7 bases removed from V and 8 bases from J, the gap between germline ends came to 14 bases. CDR3 sequence reads: CASTQGGSGYTF. In nucleotides, the CDR3 is TGTGCCAGCACCCAGGGAGGGTCGGGCTACACCTTC.

The chain is built from TRBV9 and TRBJ2-5; tentatively, D is TRBD1 (5 bases). Germline V gives CDR1 SGDLS, CDR2 YYNGEE. V lost 0 bases and J lost 0, with 15 bases in between. The CDR3 consists of 17 residues. CDR3 residues: CASSVERGTDNQETQYF. The CDR3, as DNA: TGTGCCAGCAGCGTAGAAAGGGGAACCGACAACCAAGAGACCCAGTACTTC. The full variable domain, completed using reference TRBV9 and TRBJ2-5, is DSGVTQTPKHLITATGQRVTLRCSPRSGDLSVYWYQQSLDQGLQFLIQYYNGEERAKGNILERFSAQQFPDLHSELNLSSLELGDSALYFCASSVERGTDNQETQYFGPGTRLLVL.

The table lists this clonotype with a few counts. The chain joins TRBV11-2 to TRBJ2-2; no firm D call. Germline-derived CDR1 and CDR2 are SGHAT and FQNNGV. V lost 1 base and J 9 bases, leaving 18 bases between the germline ends. The CDR3 has 16 residues. CDR3 coding DNA: TGTGCCAGCAGCTTAGGAACCGACGGAACTGGGAGGGAGCTGTTTTTT. Its translation is CASSLGTDGTGRELFF.